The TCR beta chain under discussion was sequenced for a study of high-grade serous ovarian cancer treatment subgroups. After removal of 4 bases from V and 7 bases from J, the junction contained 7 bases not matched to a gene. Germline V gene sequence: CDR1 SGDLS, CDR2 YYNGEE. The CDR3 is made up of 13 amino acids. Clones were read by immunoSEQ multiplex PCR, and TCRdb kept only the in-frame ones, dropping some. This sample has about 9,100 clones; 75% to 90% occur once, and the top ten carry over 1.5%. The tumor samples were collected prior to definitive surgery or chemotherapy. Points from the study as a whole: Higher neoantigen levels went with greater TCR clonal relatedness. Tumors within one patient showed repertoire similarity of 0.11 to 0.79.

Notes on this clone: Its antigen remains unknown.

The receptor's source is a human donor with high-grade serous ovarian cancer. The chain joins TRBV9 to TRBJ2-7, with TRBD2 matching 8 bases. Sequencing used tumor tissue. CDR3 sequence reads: CASSIGTSWEQYF. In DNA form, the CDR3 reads TGTGCCAGCAGCATTGGGACTAGTTGGGAGCAGTACTTC.